These T cell receptor beta chains were read from a single sample in a study of blood T cell repertoires in COVID-19. Here immunoSEQ multiplex PCR was the method, and the copy in TCRdb shows in-frame clones only, minus some. This sample yields approximately 210,000 clones, of which 84% are seen a single time; less than 20% belongs to the top ten. Sequencing input: peripheral blood. The receptors come from a human donor in a cohort sampled during active COVID-19. CDR3s include the opening cysteine and the closing phenylalanine or tryptophan. Fields, in order: clone size, J gene, V gene, D gene, CDR3 protein, CDR3 DNA. D genes are given only for firm matches. Expanded clones are given a class, and other clones once, few, many or no size at all.

NA,TRBJ1-2,TRBV3-1/TRBV3-2,TRBD1,CASSLQGAWGYTF,TGTGCCAGCAGCCTTCAGGGGGCATGGGGCTACACCTTC
NA,TRBJ2-3,TRBV2,TRBD2,CASGLDFTDTQYF,TGTGCCAGCGGACTAGATTTCACAGATACGCAGTATTTT
NA,TRBJ1-2,TRBV9,NA,CASKQGLRGYTF,TGTGCCAGCAAACAGGGCTTAAGGGGCTACACCTTC
NA,TRBJ2-5,TRBV27,NA,CASSYRGETQYF,TGTGCCAGCAGTTATAGAGGGGAGACCCAGTACTTC
many,TRBJ2-4,TRBV7-2,TRBD2,CASSLPTGTSGIAKNIQYF,TGTGCCAGCAGCTTACCCACCGGGACTAGCGGAATAGCCAAAAACATTCAGTACTTC
NA,TRBJ2-1,TRBV5-1,TRBD2,CASSLSGRLRSYNEQFF,TGCGCCAGCAGCTTGAGCGGGAGGCTCCGCTCCTACAATGAGCAGTTCTTC
NA,TRBJ2-7,TRBV28,NA,CASRTESPYEQYF,TGTGCCAGCCGGACAGAATCCCCCTACGAGCAGTACTTC
NA,TRBJ1-6,TRBV3-1/TRBV3-2,TRBD1,CASSIGQGSSPLHF,TGTGCCAGCAGCATTGGACAGGGGAGTTCACCCCTCCACTTT
few,TRBJ2-7,TRBV6-2/TRBV6-3,NA,CASSKKTGIISSYEQYF,TGTGCCAGCAGCAAAAAGACAGGTATCATAAGCTCCTACGAGCAGTACTTC
NA,TRBJ1-5,TRBV5-5,NA,CASGWGDQPQHF,TGTGCCAGCGGGTGGGGGGATCAGCCCCAGCATTTT
NA,TRBJ2-6,TRBV30,NA,CAWASTFPVSGANVLTF,TGTGCCTGGGCCTCAACTTTCCCCGTCTCTGGGGCCAACGTCCTGACTTTC
few,TRBJ2-3,TRBV19,TRBD2,CASSPGLAGPTDTQYF,TGTGCCAGTAGTCCCGGACTAGCGGGGCCCACAGATACGCAGTATTTT
NA,TRBJ2-7,TRBV28,TRBD2,CASSQQLAGDREQYF,TGTGCCAGCAGTCAACAACTAGCGGGAGACAGGGAGCAGTACTTC
NA,TRBJ2-3,TRBV11-2,NA,CASSLDQGHTDTQYF,TGTGCCAGCAGCTTAGATCAGGGGCACACAGATACGCAGTATTTT
NA,TRBJ2-1,TRBV6-6,NA,CASSYEGNEQFF,TGTGCCAGCAGTTACGAGGGCAATGAGCAGTTCTTC
NA,TRBJ2-2,TRBV7-6,TRBD2,CASSLGAGVNTGELFF,TGTGCCAGCAGTCTTGGGGCGGGGGTGAACACCGGGGAGCTGTTTTTT
few,TRBJ2-2,TRBV24-1,TRBD2,CATSGTGGSNTGELFF,TGTGCCACCAGTGGGACGGGAGGGTCGAACACCGGGGAGCTGTTTTTT
NA,TRBJ2-3,TRBV5-1,TRBD1,CASSYWDSSDTQYF,TGCGCCAGCAGCTACTGGGACAGCTCAGATACGCAGTATTTT
NA,TRBJ1-1,TRBV6-2/TRBV6-3,NA,CASSLTENTEAFF,TGTGCCAGCAGTTTAACAGAGAACACTGAAGCTTTCTTT
NA,TRBJ2-7,TRBV4-1,NA,CASSQVVLSGQYF,TGCGCCAGCAGCCAAGTAGTCCTCTCAGGGCAGTACTTC
once,TRBJ1-2,TRBV28,NA,CASSSTPTLYGYTF,TGTGCCAGCAGTTCAACCCCGACACTCTATGGCTACACCTTC
NA,TRBJ1-1,TRBV19,NA,CASSIGGRNTEAFF,TGTGCCAGTAGTATTGGGGGCAGGAACACTGAAGCTTTCTTT
NA,TRBJ2-1,TRBV7-3,TRBD2,CASGSGGSREQFF,TGTGCCAGCGGTAGCGGGGGGTCGAGGGAGCAGTTCTTC
NA,TRBJ2-1,TRBV7-9,NA,CASSLAEASDEQFF,TGTGCCAGCAGCTTAGCGGAAGCGTCGGATGAGCAGTTCTTC
NA,TRBJ2-5,TRBV11-1,TRBD1,CASSSRQGRGQETQYF,TGTGCCAGCAGCTCAAGACAGGGAAGGGGGCAAGAGACCCAGTACTTC
NA,TRBJ2-4,TRBV7-9,NA,CASSPSRSGTGLDIQYF,TGTGCCAGCAGCCCTAGTCGCAGCGGTACAGGGTTGGACATTCAGTACTTC
NA,TRBJ1-2,TRBV5-1,TRBD1,CASSLAATGGVGWGYTF,TGCGCCAGCAGCTTGGCCGCCACAGGGGGCGTTGGTTGGGGCTACACCTTC
NA,TRBJ2-5,TRBV7-8,TRBD2,CASSLGASGGSGETQYF,TGTGCCAGCAGCTTAGGGGCTAGCGGGGGGTCGGGAGAGACCCAGTACTTC
NA,TRBJ1-1,TRBV5-1,TRBD1,CASSRGRDTEAFF,TGCGCCAGCAGCAGGGGGCGCGACACTGAAGCTTTCTTT
NA,TRBJ1-1,TRBV5-1,TRBD1,CASSLNRGTTEAFF,TGCGCCAGCAGCTTAAACAGGGGTACTACTGAAGCTTTCTTT
NA,TRBJ2-5,TRBV11-3,NA,CASSQGNRETQYF,TGTGCCAGCAGCCAGGGGAATAGGGAGACCCAGTACTTC
once,TRBJ2-2,TRBV7-2,NA,CASSPPAGRVSGELFF,TGTGCCAGCAGTCCCCCAGCGGGCAGGGTATCCGGGGAGCTGTTTTTT
NA,TRBJ2-1,TRBV9,NA,CASSVGRRGNEQFF,TGTGCCAGCAGCGTGGGTCGGCGGGGCAATGAGCAGTTCTTC
once,TRBJ2-4,TRBV20-1,NA,CSASGGNIQYF,TGCAGTGCTAGCGGGGGAAACATTCAGTACTTC
once,TRBJ1-2,TRBV27,TRBD1,CASSFQGARGYTF,TGTGCCAGCAGTTTTCAGGGGGCGCGTGGCTACACCTTC
NA,TRBJ1-1,TRBV3-1/TRBV3-2,NA,CASSLNNLNTEAFF,TGTGCCAGCAGCCTCAATAACTTGAACACTGAAGCTTTCTTT
few,TRBJ1-1,TRBV10-3,NA,CAISERGTEAFF,TGTGCCATCAGTGAACGAGGCACTGAAGCTTTCTTT
NA,TRBJ2-2,TRBV18,NA,CASSPRKREAGELFF,TGTGCCAGCTCACCAAGAAAAAGGGAGGCCGGGGAGCTGTTTTTT
NA,TRBJ1-2,TRBV20-1,TRBD1,CSASDRGNYGYTF,TGCAGTGCCAGTGACAGGGGGAACTATGGCTACACCTTC
NA,TRBJ1-2,TRBV2,NA,CASSVEGAGYGYTF,TGTGCCAGCAGTGTCGAAGGGGCCGGCTATGGCTACACCTTC
NA,TRBJ2-3,TRBV9,TRBD1,CASSVGTGALTDTQYF,TGTGCCAGCAGCGTTGGGACAGGGGCTCTCACAGATACGCAGTATTTT
NA,TRBJ2-1,TRBV5-4,NA,CASSLGPFVSSYNEQFF,TGTGCCAGCAGCTTGGGCCCGTTTGTTAGCTCCTACAATGAGCAGTTCTTC
NA,TRBJ1-2,TRBV20-1,NA,CSAAGYGYTF,TGCAGTGCGGCGGGGTATGGCTACACCTTC
NA,TRBJ1-6,TRBV11-1,NA,CASSLNGRRHNSPLHF,TGTGCCAGCAGCTTAAATGGCCGCCGACACAATTCACCCCTCCACTTT
NA,TRBJ2-1,TRBV7-2,TRBD1,CASSRRGPSYNEQFF,TGTGCCAGCAGCCGCAGGGGGCCTTCCTACAATGAGCAGTTCTTC
NA,TRBJ2-5,TRBV28,TRBD1,CASSLYAGGETQYF,TGTGCCAGCAGTTTATACGCAGGGGGAGAGACCCAGTACTTC
NA,TRBJ2-3,TRBV25-1,NA,CASSEYHGQSFADTQYF,TGTGCCAGCAGTGAATATCATGGACAGAGTTTCGCAGATACGCAGTATTTT
NA,TRBJ2-7,TRBV3-1/TRBV3-2,NA,CASSQDLARGIYEQYF,TGTGCCAGCAGCCAAGATCTTGCCAGGGGCATCTACGAGCAGTACTTC
few,TRBJ2-5,TRBV12-3/TRBV12-4,NA,CASSTNKETQYF,TGTGCCAGCAGTACAAACAAGGAGACCCAGTACTTC
many,TRBJ1-4,TRBV1,NA,CTSNILFF,TGCACCAGCAACATACTGTTTTTT
NA,TRBJ2-1,TRBV7-9,NA,CASSLADREQFF,TGTGCCAGCAGCTTAGCCGACAGGGAGCAGTTCTTC
NA,TRBJ1-6,TRBV6-6,NA,CASSYGGAGSPLHF,TGTGCCAGCAGTTATGGGGGGGCCGGGTCACCCCTCCACTTT
NA,TRBJ1-2,TRBV9,TRBD1,CASSPRQGNYGYTF,TGTGCCAGCAGCCCCCGACAGGGCAACTATGGCTACACCTTC